These 14 T cell receptor beta chains share one sample of origin, sequenced in a study of blood T cells in healthy people across ages. Alongside a J-beta primer mix, a sample-barcoded 5' primer served in a second PCR lasting about 7 to 11 cycles. TCRdb re-derived calls from the 5' RACE reads in MiXCR, one entry per CDR3 protein. Seen here are hundreds of thousands of distinct CDR3 sequences, 24% observed once, and the top ten hold around 10%. These sequences were also reported in another study, on T cells of mothers and their children.

Sample: blood. These receptor sequences come from a boy aged 5-17 years in good health.

The chain uses TRBV7-2 and TRBJ2-7; maybe TRBD2 (5 bases). V lost 4 bases, J lost 4 bases, and 17 bases lay in between. Germline V gene data show CDR1 as SGHTA and CDR2 as FQGNSA. The CDR3 is 15 amino acids. CDR3 coding DNA: TGTGCCAGCAGCTCCGGGTTCCAGCGGTCTTACGAGCAGTACTTC. Translated: CASSSGFQRSYEQYF.

In regard to this clonotype: The CDR3 does not close with the conserved phenylalanine or tryptophan, likely indicating a read error. The chain has TRBV7-9 and TRBJ2-3, with D possibly being TRBD1 or TRBD2 (5 bases each). Per germline, CDR1 SEHNR and CDR2 FQNEAQ (reference sequence). The CDR3 spans 16 residues. Trimming took 3 bases from V and 0 from J, leaving 13 bases between them. CDR3 coding DNA: TGTGCCAGCAGCTTTAGAGGGGACCGTAGCACAGATACGCAGTATCTT. The encoded protein is CASSFRGDRSTDTQYL.

Only a few counts were recorded for this clonotype. The rearrangement links TRBV2 to TRBJ2-1, with D perhaps matching TRBD2 (5 bases). Trimming stripped 7 bases from V and 10 bases from J, with 11 bases between. CDR1 and CDR2 (germline): SNHLY, FYNNEI. The CDR3 totals 11 residues. This chain's CDR3 is CASNGVGEQFF. As DNA, the CDR3 is TGTGCCAGCAACGGGGTCGGGGAGCAGTTCTTC. Drawing the rest from reference TRBV2 and TRBJ2-1, the complete variable domain is EPEVTQTPSHQVTQMGQEVILRCVPISNHLYFYWYRQILGQKVEFLVSFYNNEISEKSEIFDDQFSVERPDGSNFTLKIRSTKLEDSAMYFCASNGVGEQFFGPGTRLTVL.

In DNA, the CDR3 is TGTGCCAGCAGCCAGGGGCGAAATGAAAAACTGTTTTTT. Its protein is CASSQGRNEKLFF. The genes are TRBV14 and TRBJ1-4; possibly TRBD1 for D (5 bases). Germline loops: CDR1 SGHDN, CDR2 FVKESK. The CDR3 runs to 13 residues. V dropped 3 bases and J dropped 5 bases, with 7 bases sitting between them. The variable domain in full, with the rest retrieved from reference TRBV14 and TRBJ1-4, is EAGVTQFPSHSVIEKGQTVTLRCDPISGHDNLYWYRRVMGKEIKFLLHFVKESKQDESGMPNNRFLAERTGGTYSTLKVQPAELEDSGVYFCASSQGRNEKLFFGSGTQLSVL.

This clonotype was seen a few times. V is TRBV29-1 and J is TRBJ1-4; D is perhaps TRBD1 (6 bases). The V gene's germline CDR1 is SQVTM and CDR2 ANQGSEA. The CDR3 contains 17 residues. The V and J ends lost 0 bases and 8 bases respectively, with 22 bases between them. CDR3: CSVEDLGTGTIGEKLFF. CDR3 sequence (DNA): TGCAGCGTTGAAGATCTAGGTACAGGGACCATCGGGGAAAAACTGTTTTTT.

This clonotype was found many times. The chain links TRBV10-3 to TRBJ2-7, with 7 positions matching TRBD2. The CDR3 length is 13 residues. After removal of 0 bases from V and 6 bases from J, the junction contained 2 bases not matched to a gene. Germline V gene data show CDR1 as ENHRY and CDR2 as SYGVKD. The CDR3 region is CAISESGGSEQYF. The DNA for the CDR3 is TGTGCCATCAGTGAGTCCGGGGGGAGCGAGCAGTACTTC.

The chain is built from TRBV12-3 or TRBV12-4 and TRBJ2-5; TRBD2 matches at 11 bases. Near its end, the DNA agrees better with TRBJ2-1, so the J call may be wrong. This CDR3 has 15 amino acids. The CDR3 region is CASSLQTSGDNEQFF. The CDR3 DNA sequence: TGTGCCAGCAGTTTACAGACTAGCGGGGACAATGAGCAGTTCTTC.

This rearrangement joins TRBV15 to TRBJ1-4; TRBD1 matches at 7 bases. Germline V CDR1 and CDR2: LNHNV, YYDKDF (reference sequence). The CDR3 length is 15 residues. V dropped 0 bases and J dropped 3; count of bases not matched to a gene: 1. In nucleotides, the CDR3 is TGTGCCACCAGCAGAGACACAGGGGCTAATGAAAAACTGTTTTTT. Translating it yields CATSRDTGANEKLFF.

This clonotype has just a few counts. The V gene is TRBV20-1, the J gene TRBJ1-6; D remains ambiguous. Looked up from germline, CDR1 is DFQATT and CDR2 is SNEGSKA (reference sequence). The CDR3 totals 12 residues. V gave up 5 bases and J gave up 7 bases, with 9 bases separating them. The CDR3 spells CSAFPVNSPLHF. CDR3 DNA sequence: TGCAGTGCTTTTCCAGTGAATTCACCCCTCCACTTT.

This clonotype has a handful of counts. V is TRBV19 and J is TRBJ2-7; D not certain. In germline, CDR1 is LNHDA, CDR2 SQIVND (reference sequence). Trimming removed 6 bases at V and 5 bases at J, with 17 bases between. The CDR3 has 14 amino acids. This CDR3 reads CASRGDATQNEQYF. In DNA form, the CDR3 reads TGTGCCAGTAGGGGCGACGCAACACAGAACGAGCAGTACTTC.

The chain links TRBV6-5 to TRBJ2-5; TRBD1 matches at 12 bases. V dropped 3 bases and J dropped 6; count of bases not matched to a gene: 5. Per germline, CDR1 MNHEY and CDR2 SVGAGI. The CDR3 totals 15 residues. This CDR3 reads CASSYRDRGPKTQYF. DNA of the CDR3: TGTGCCAGCAGTTATAGGGACAGGGGGCCGAAGACCCAGTACTTC.

This clonotype has only a few counts. V is TRBV21-1 and J is TRBJ2-4; the D call TRBD1 from the table was never checked on the DNA. TRBV21-1 is reported as a pseudogene. CDR3 size: 17 residues. Written as DNA, the CDR3 is TGTGCCAGCAGCAAAGGGGCCCCCGACAGGGGTCAAAACATTCAGTACTTC. Its protein product is CASSKGAPDRGQNIQYF.

This clonotype has more than one count but fewer than ten. This chain connects TRBV7-9 to TRBJ2-1; 7 positions agree with TRBD1. The J call is uncertain, as TRBJ2-5 better fits the DNA end. This CDR3 has 11 amino acids. In germline, CDR1 is SEHNR, CDR2 FQNEAQ (reference sequence). The CDR3 nucleotides are TGTGCCAGCAGCATCCGGGACAGCCAGTACTTC. Translation: CASSIRDSQYF.

The chain combines TRBV9 with TRBJ2-7, with D possibly matching TRBD1 (8 bases). V dropped 0 bases and J dropped 5 bases, with 15 bases sitting between them. The CDR3 has 15 residues. The germline V gene has CDR1 SGDLS and CDR2 YYNGEE. The CDR3 is CASSVADREGDEQYF. The CDR3 DNA follows: TGTGCCAGCAGCGTAGCGGACAGGGAGGGCGACGAGCAGTACTTC.